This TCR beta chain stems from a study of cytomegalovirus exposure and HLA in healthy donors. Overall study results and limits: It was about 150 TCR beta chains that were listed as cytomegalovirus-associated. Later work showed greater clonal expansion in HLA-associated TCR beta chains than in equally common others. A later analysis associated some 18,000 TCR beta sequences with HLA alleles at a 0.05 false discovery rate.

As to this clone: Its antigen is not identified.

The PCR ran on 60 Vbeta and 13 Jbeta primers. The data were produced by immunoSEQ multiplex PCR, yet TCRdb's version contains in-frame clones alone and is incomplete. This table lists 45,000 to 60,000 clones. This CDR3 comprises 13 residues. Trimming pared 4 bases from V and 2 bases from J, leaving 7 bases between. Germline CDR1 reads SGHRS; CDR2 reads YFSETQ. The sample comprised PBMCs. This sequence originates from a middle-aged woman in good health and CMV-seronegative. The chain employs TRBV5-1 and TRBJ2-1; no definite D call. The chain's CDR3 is CASSIDTYNEQFF. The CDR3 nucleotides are TGCGCCAGCAGCATTGACACCTACAATGAGCAGTTCTTC.